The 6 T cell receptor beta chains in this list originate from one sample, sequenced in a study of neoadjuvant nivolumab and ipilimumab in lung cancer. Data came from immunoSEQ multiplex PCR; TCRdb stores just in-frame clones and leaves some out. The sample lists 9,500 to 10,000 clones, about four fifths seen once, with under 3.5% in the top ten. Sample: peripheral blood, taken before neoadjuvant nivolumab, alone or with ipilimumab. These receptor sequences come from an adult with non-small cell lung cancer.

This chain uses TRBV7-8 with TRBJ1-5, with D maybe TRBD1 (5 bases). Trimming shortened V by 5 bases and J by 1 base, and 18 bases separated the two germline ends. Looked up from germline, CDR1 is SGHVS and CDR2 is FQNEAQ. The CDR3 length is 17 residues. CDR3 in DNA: TGTGCCAGCAGCGCGGGAGGACACCTGGGAAGCAATCAGCCCCAGCATTTT. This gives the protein CASSAGGHLGSNQPQHF.

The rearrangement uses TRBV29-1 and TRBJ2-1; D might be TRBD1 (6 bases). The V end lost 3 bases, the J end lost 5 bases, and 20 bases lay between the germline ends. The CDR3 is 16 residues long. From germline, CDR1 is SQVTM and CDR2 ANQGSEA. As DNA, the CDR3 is TGCAGCGTTGACAACCCACAGAGGGGGACCCACAATGAGCAGTTCTTC. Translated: CSVDNPQRGTHNEQFF.

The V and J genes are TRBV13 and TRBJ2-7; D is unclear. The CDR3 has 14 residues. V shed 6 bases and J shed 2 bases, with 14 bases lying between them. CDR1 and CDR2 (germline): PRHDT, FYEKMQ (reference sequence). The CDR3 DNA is TGTGCCAGCAGTTCTAGTGATCAGACCTACGAGCAGTACTTC. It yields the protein CASSSSDQTYEQYF.

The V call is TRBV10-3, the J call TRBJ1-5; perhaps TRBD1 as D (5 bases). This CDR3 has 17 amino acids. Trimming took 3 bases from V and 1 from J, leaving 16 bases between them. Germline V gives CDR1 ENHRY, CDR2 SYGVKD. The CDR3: CAISDPKTGMSNQPQHF. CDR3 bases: TGTGCCATCAGTGATCCTAAAACAGGAATGAGCAATCAGCCCCAGCATTTT.

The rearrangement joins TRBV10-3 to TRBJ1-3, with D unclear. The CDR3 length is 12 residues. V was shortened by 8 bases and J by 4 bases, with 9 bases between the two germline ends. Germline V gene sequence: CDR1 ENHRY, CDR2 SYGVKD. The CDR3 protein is CAIDSSGNTIYF. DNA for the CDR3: TGTGCCATCGACTCTTCGGGAAACACCATATATTTT.

The CDR3: CASSSGQGRGAFF. The CDR3 nucleotides are TGTGCCAGCAGCTCCGGACAGGGGCGGGGAGCTTTCTTT. The chain recombines TRBV7-3 with TRBJ1-1; TRBD1 aligns across 9 bases. CDR1 and CDR2 from the germline V gene are SGHTA and FQGTGA. V lost 4 bases to trimming and J lost 10 bases; unmatched junction nucleotides: 7. The length of the CDR3 is 13 residues.